Each of the 20 T cell receptor beta chains below was sequenced from the same sample in a study of T cells after yellow fever vaccination. TCRdb reanalysed the 5' RACE reads using MiXCR and keeps one entry per CDR3 protein. The sample contains about 370,000 distinct CDR3 sequences, under 14% of which appear only once. This specimen was PBMCs, taken on the day of the first yellow fever vaccination. The receptors stem from a man in his late teens or twenties who received the YFV17D yellow fever vaccine.

The V gene is TRBV20-1, the J gene TRBJ2-3; 7 positions match TRBD2. The junction had 22 bases not matched to a gene; V was cut back by 6 bases and J by 1 base. This CDR3 is 19 amino acids long. From germline, CDR1 is DFQATT and CDR2 SNEGSKA (reference sequence). Here the CDR3 DNA reads TGCAGTGCCCCCCCGACTTTGCGGGGGAGGAGAGCCGGCACAGATACGCAGTATTTT. Encoded protein: CSAPPTLRGRRAGTDTQYF.

The gene calls are TRBV7-8 and TRBJ1-1; D remains ambiguous. V dropped 3 bases and J dropped 1 base, with 9 bases sitting between them. This CDR3 has 14 residues. Germline CDR1 SGHVS, CDR2 FQNEAQ. Written as DNA, the CDR3 is TGTGCCAGCAGCTTGTCTGTTGGGAACACTGAAGCTTTCTTT. Protein: CASSLSVGNTEAFF.

This clonotype occurred many times. The chain carries TRBV28 and TRBJ2-1; TRBD2 agrees at 8 bases. The V segment lost 7 bases and the J segment 4 bases; nucleotides outside the gene matches: 12. This CDR3 has 16 amino acids. Germline V gene data show CDR1 as MDHEN and CDR2 as SYDVKM. The CDR3: CASTPGGASPYNEQFF. CDR3 nucleotide sequence: TGTGCCAGCACCCCCGGGGGGGCTTCCCCTTACAATGAGCAGTTCTTC.

The gene calls are TRBV4-3 and TRBJ2-2; 8 nucleotides line up with TRBD1. The V and J ends lost 4 bases and 4 bases, in that order; junction bases with no gene match: 5. The CDR3 covers 15 residues. The germline gives CDR1 LGHNA, CDR2 YSLEER. The DNA of the CDR3 is TGCGCCAGCAGCCCGACAGGGGTAGGCACCGGGGAGCTGTTTTTT. The encoded protein is CASSPTGVGTGELFF.

The V and J genes are TRBV5-1 and TRBJ2-1, with D possibly TRBD1 on 7 matching bases. The CDR3 loop spans 18 amino acids. Germline CDR1 reads SGHRS; CDR2 reads YFSETQ. The V end was cut by 4 bases, the J end by 5 bases, with 25 bases between. The CDR3 reads CASSLRGALHWGDNEQFF. CDR3 nucleotides: TGCGCCAGCAGCCTCAGGGGGGCCCTACACTGGGGAGACAATGAGCAGTTCTTC. Complete variable domain (other parts from reference TRBV5-1 and TRBJ2-1): KAGVTQTPRYLIKTRGQQVTLSCSPISGHRSVSWYQQTPGQGLQFLFEYFSETQRNKGNFPGRFSGRQFSNSRSEMNVSTLELGDSALYLCASSLRGALHWGDNEQFFGPGTRLTVL.

The J gene is TRBJ2-7, the V gene TRBV5-4; 8 positions agree with TRBD1. CDR1 SGHNT and CDR2 YYREEE come from the germline V gene (reference sequence). The CDR3 length is 14 residues. Unmatched junction bases numbered 4, after V lost 2 bases and J lost 3 bases. DNA for the CDR3: TGTGCCAGCAGCTTCCCGGACAGGGTCTACGAGCAGTACTTC. The encoded protein is CASSFPDRVYEQYF.

This clonotype has only a few counts. The chain links TRBV6-5 to TRBJ2-1, with 9 bases identical to TRBD2. After removal of 2 bases from V and 1 base from J, the junction contained 6 bases not matched to a gene. CDR1 is MNHEY and CDR2 is SVGAGI in the germline V gene. CDR3 size: 17 residues. The CDR3 nucleotides are TGTGCCAGCAGTTACGCTAGCGGGACAGATTCCTACAATGAGCAGTTCTTC. Protein sequence: CASSYASGTDSYNEQFF.

The table lists this clonotype with a few counts. CDR3 region: CAISMGILGEQYF. The CDR3, as DNA: TGTGCCATCAGCATGGGGATCCTTGGCGAGCAGTACTTC. The chain carries TRBV10-3 and TRBJ2-7; no reliable D call. The germline V gene has CDR1 ENHRY and CDR2 SYGVKD. V lost 6 bases, J lost 6 bases, and 15 bases lay in between. The CDR3 has 13 residues.

Turning to this clonotype: A single base separates this from a much larger clone, so it may be a read error. V is TRBV10-3 and J is TRBJ2-6; no clear D gene. Germline CDR1 and CDR2: ENHRY and SYGVKD. Trimming cost V 3 bases and J 0 bases, with 3 bases left between them. This CDR3 spans 14 amino acids. CDR3 in DNA: TGTGCCATCAGTGATAGCTCTGGGGCCAACGTCCTGACTTTC. Translation: CAISDSSGANVLTF.

The chain recombines TRBV5-6 with TRBJ2-1, with no clear D. Germline V gene lookup returns CDR1 SGHDT and CDR2 YYEEEE. CDR3 length: 14 residues. V dropped 0 bases and J dropped 9 bases, with 13 bases sitting between them. The CDR3 reads CASSLDGRLSEQFF. The CDR3 DNA reads as TGTGCCAGCAGCTTGGACGGCAGACTGAGTGAGCAGTTCTTC. Supplemented by reference TRBV5-6 and TRBJ2-1, the full variable domain reads DAGVTQSPTHLIKTRGQQVTLRCSPKSGHDTVSWYQQALGQGPQFIFQYYEEEERQRGNFPDRFSGHQFPNYSSELNVNALLLGDSALYLCASSLDGRLSEQFFGPGTRLTVL.

This clonotype turned up a few times. CDR3 in amino acids: CATSREKNTGELFF. The CDR3 DNA reads TGTGCCACCAGCAGAGAGAAGAACACCGGGGAGCTGTTTTTT. The chain has TRBV15 and TRBJ2-2; no clear D. Germline CDR1 is LNHNV and CDR2 is YYDKDF (reference sequence). This CDR3 has 14 amino acids. Trimming cost V 0 bases and J 1 base, with 3 bases left between them. The full variable domain, its missing parts supplied by reference TRBV15 and TRBJ2-2, is DAMVIQNPRYQVTQFGKPVTLSCSQTLNHNVMYWYQQKSSQAPKLLFHYYDKDFNNEADTPDNFQSRRPNTSFCFLDIRSPGLGDTAMYLCATSREKNTGELFFGEGSRLTVL.

This chain links TRBV20-1 with TRBJ2-6, with TRBD1 matching over 12 bases. CDR1 is DFQATT and CDR2 is SNEGSKA in the germline V gene (reference sequence). The CDR3 contains 16 residues. This CDR3 reads CCALGQGASGANVLTF. For the CDR3, the DNA is TGCTGCGCCTTGGGACAGGGGGCTTCTGGGGCCAACGTCCTGACTTTC.

Regarding this clonotype: One base away lies a much larger clone, so this may be a sequencing read error. This chain connects TRBV5-4 to TRBJ2-5; D may correspond to TRBD1 or TRBD2 (5 bases each). V was shortened by 1 base and J by 5 bases, with 9 bases between the two germline ends. This CDR3 spans 13 amino acids. The germline V gene has CDR1 SGHNT and CDR2 YYREEE (reference sequence). CDR3 nucleotide sequence: TGTGCCAGCAGCTTGCCGGGGCGGGAGACCCAGTACTTC. This translates into CASSLPGRETQYF.

This clonotype was seen more than once but under ten times. The rearrangement links TRBV6-1 to TRBJ1-2; weak D call: TRBD1 (5 bases). This CDR3 is 18 amino acids long. Trimming left V 7 bases short and J 0 bases short, with 24 bases between. Germline lookup yields CDR1 MNHNS and CDR2 SASEGT. The CDR3 protein is CASTPGPRWGPANYGYTF. The CDR3 bases are TGTGCCAGCACCCCGGGCCCCCGTTGGGGCCCAGCTAACTATGGCTACACCTTC.

Only a few counts were recorded for this clonotype. CDR3 in amino acids: CAISGGTGEIGTQYF. The CDR3 nucleotides read TGTGCCATCAGTGGCGGGACAGGGGAAATAGGGACCCAGTACTTC. The rearrangement joins TRBV10-3 to TRBJ2-5; 10 nucleotides agree with TRBD1. The CDR3 loop spans 15 amino acids. The ends lost 4 bases at V and 7 bases at J; junction bases unmatched: 9. Per germline, CDR1 ENHRY and CDR2 SYGVKD.

There are a few counts of this clonotype. The chain links TRBV4-2 to TRBJ2-3; D ambiguous. Germline lookup yields CDR1 LGHNA and CDR2 YNFKEQ. V shed 2 bases and J shed 5 bases, with 11 bases lying between them. The CDR3 is 14 amino acids. The chain's CDR3 is CASSQSWQGDTQYF. In nucleotides, the CDR3 is TGTGCCAGCAGCCAAAGTTGGCAAGGAGATACGCAGTATTTT.

This clonotype was found a few times. V usage is TRBV7-2 and J usage is TRBJ2-3; TRBD2 agrees at 16 bases. The germline gives CDR1 SGHTA, CDR2 FQGNSA. J lost 4 bases, V lost 5 bases, and 6 bases had no gene match. The CDR3 spans 17 residues. CDR3 nucleotides: TGTGCCAGCAGCCCCGGGACTAGCGGGGGGGCAGCAGATACGCAGTATTTT. This gives the protein CASSPGTSGGAADTQYF.

The V gene is TRBV5-1, the J gene TRBJ2-2; maybe TRBD1 (5 bases). V was pared by 4 bases and J by 8 bases, with 15 bases between. This CDR3 comprises 14 residues. Germline V gene lookup returns CDR1 SGHRS and CDR2 YFSETQ. CDR3 nucleotide sequence: TGCGCCAGCAGCCTCCCAGACGACAGAGGGGAGCTGTTTTTT. This codes for CASSLPDDRGELFF.

The chain couples TRBV25-1 to TRBJ1-5; D might be TRBD1 (6 bases). This CDR3 contains 16 residues. Trimming removed 3 bases from V and 1 base from J, with 13 bases in between. From germline, CDR1 is MGHDK and CDR2 SYGVNS. The chain's CDR3 is CASSDQLQGSNQPQHF. The CDR3 DNA sequence: TGTGCCAGCAGTGATCAACTACAGGGAAGCAATCAGCCCCAGCATTTT.

The chain joins TRBV6-2 or TRBV6-3 to TRBJ2-7, with 9 bases identical to TRBD1. V lost 5 bases to trimming and J lost 3 bases; unmatched junction nucleotides: 11. In germline, CDR1 is MNHEY, CDR2 SVGEGT. The CDR3 contains 16 residues. For the CDR3, the DNA is TGTGCCAGCAGTACCCGGGACAGGGTGGCCGACTACGAGCAGTACGTC. Its translation is CASSTRDRVADYEQYV.